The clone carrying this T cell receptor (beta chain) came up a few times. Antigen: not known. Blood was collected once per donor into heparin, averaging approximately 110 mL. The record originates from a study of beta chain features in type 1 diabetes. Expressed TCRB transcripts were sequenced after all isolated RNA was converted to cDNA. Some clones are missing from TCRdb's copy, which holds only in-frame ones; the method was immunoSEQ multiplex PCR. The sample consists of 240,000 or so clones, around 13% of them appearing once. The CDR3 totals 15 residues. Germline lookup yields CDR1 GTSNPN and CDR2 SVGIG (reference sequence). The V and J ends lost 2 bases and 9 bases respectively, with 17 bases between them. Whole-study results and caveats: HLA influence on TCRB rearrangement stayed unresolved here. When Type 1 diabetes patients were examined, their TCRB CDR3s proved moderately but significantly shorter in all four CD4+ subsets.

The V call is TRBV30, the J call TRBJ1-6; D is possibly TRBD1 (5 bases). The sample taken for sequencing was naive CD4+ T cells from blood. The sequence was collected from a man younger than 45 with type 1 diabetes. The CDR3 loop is CAWSMGLNQGSPLHF. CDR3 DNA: TGTGCCTGGAGTATGGGGCTGAATCAGGGTTCACCCCTCCACTTT.